What follows describes a single T cell receptor beta chain. Its binding antigen is unknown. The input lacks base qualities; no much larger clone sits a single base away. The data originate from a study of regulatory T cells in long-lasting Graves disease (dated by TCRdb to the early 2020s). In terms of the full investigation: In the newly diagnosed Graves' disease group, patients had been taking antithyroid drugs for less than 3 months. Patients with persistent Graves' disease were compared with patients with newly diagnosed Graves' disease using TCR sequencing and RNA sequencing of peripheral blood. The study was registered as a clinical trial and conducted in China. A total of roughly 33 samples were covered by TCR sequencing, comprising 13 persistent and about 20 newly diagnosed Graves' disease patients. What the research found in general, with its limitations: Only peripheral blood was studied, because thyroid tissue, the primary lesion, was inaccessible. Compared with newly diagnosed patients, patients with persistent Graves' disease had lower TCR Shannon entropy and fewer highly expanded clones, which suggests clonal expansion. Patients with persistent disease shared more public clonotypes (fewer than 3,000) than newly diagnosed patients did (more than 900). Persistent disease showed preferential use of TRBV28, TRBJ1-2 and TRBJ2-5, whereas newly diagnosed disease favored TRBV20-1 and TRBJ2-1. As a limitation, the authors acknowledged that the small sample size may reduce accuracy. Sequencing and analysis were limited to the TCR beta chain.

Libraries were constructed by multiplex PCR. The listed sequencing device is Illumina HiSeq 4000. To build TCR beta libraries, CDR3 regions were amplified by Arm-PCR using iRepertoire HTBI primers. PCR products were gel purified before sequencing. For the original study's pipeline: Across samples, 62 TRBV and 15 or so TRBJ segments were identified and used for gene usage analysis of CDR3 amino acid clonotypes. COPE and FqMerger were used to merge filtered high-quality paired reads into contigs. Contigs were aligned with BLAST to IMGT TRBV, TRBD and TRBJ reference genes, and CDR3 was defined per IMGT. Any clonotype with a frequency above 0.1% was classified as a highly expanded clone. Repertoire diversity was measured by Shannon entropy, and V-J evenness by the Gini coefficient. Public clonotypes were defined as clonotypes shared by more than one individual. TCRdb redid the processing of the public reads, applying fastp at Q25 and MiXCR, and retained in-frame beta chains. Identical CDR3 protein sequences are pooled into one entry, listed with their most common genes and DNA. None of the V and J calls come from the authors' own analysis; TCRdb made them. This sample gives about 560,000 distinct CDR3 sequences in total; about 16% of them show up just once. The top ten hold around 11% of the sample.

The time point label here, explained by the study, means: newly diagnosed GD, antithyroid drugs for less than 3 months. For both TCR sequencing and RNA sequencing, RNA was extracted from PBMCs using TRIzol. Graves' disease was diagnosed according to American Thyroid Association guidelines. Patients were recruited from an endocrinology department in Xi'an, China. Each patient gave roughly 10 milliliters of peripheral blood, collected in an EDTA anticoagulant tube. Ficoll Paque Plus density gradient separation was used to isolate PBMCs, and no further T cell sorting was done. An Agilent 2100 Bioanalyzer and agarose gel were used to assess RNA quality, and a NanoDrop 2000 was used to measure RNA concentration. The CDR3 spans 14 residues, from the cysteine through the phenylalanine. Of all the DNA, just the CDR3 is kept, 42 bases in frame from base 1. V drops 7 bases and J drops 1 base, leaving 9 bases in between. The germline V gene supplies CDR1 KGHDR and CDR2 SFDVKD.

The same data also went into a second study, on T cells in Graves' hyperthyroidism and ophthalmopathy. Per that second paper: A patient counted as having stable Graves' hyperthyroidism if no progression to ophthalmopathy occurred over 18 months of follow-up. The hyperthyroidism patients were between 18 and 65 years old and newly diagnosed, with a disease duration of less than 2 months. The study excluded patients with uncontrolled infections, other autoimmune diseases, pregnancy or lactation. Diagnoses relied on clinical symptoms, serum thyroxine and TRAb, thyroid ultrasound and orbital computed tomography. For the first round of RT-PCR on the TCR CDR3, the HTBI primer set was used together with the Qiagen OneStep RT-PCR kit. Most expanded thyroid clonotypes (frequency above 0.001) were also detected in blood, a finding suggesting that blood repertoires may reflect thyroid immune responses. A model built on a 13 V-J signature distinguished ophthalmopathy from stable hyperthyroidism, reaching around 90% sensitivity and 81.08% specificity in cross-validation and 80%/75% in testing. In validation, the model predicted progression to ophthalmopathy a median of 6.5 months before onset, with 65% to 71% sensitivity and 72.22% specificity. To identify TCR V-J signatures that set the groups apart, the researchers used a discovery cohort of 100 patients, made up of 40 to 45 with Graves' ophthalmopathy and some 58 with stable Graves' hyperthyroidism. Prospective prediction of ophthalmopathy was tested in an independent validation cohort consisting of fewer than 20 hyperthyroidism patients and approximately 16 patients who later progressed to ophthalmopathy. For training and testing, the roughly 93 patients in the discovery cohort were randomly divided in a 7:3 ratio. In several Graves' hyperthyroidism patients, the study also compared T-cell repertoires from thyroid tissue with T-cell repertoires from blood. After sampling, hyperthyroidism patients received methimazole starting at 30 mg daily, and ophthalmopathy patients received high-dose intravenous methylprednisolone. A second multiplex PCR round built the libraries, followed by size selection and purification. Paired-end sequencing of the libraries was performed with 100 bp reads on an Illumina HiSeq2000. Raw data were processed with SOAPnuke, discarding reads with adapters, uncalled bases, mean Phred below 15, or no exact constant-primer or identifier match. High-quality paired reads were merged with COPE v1.2.5, and unique nucleotide sequences were defined as clonotypes. MiTCR v1.1 was used to align the clonotypes against IMGT TRBV, TRBD and TRBJ reference segments. The analysis included only V-J combinations with a frequency above 0.0001, which together covered around 99% of the repertoires. A TCS score was defined as the ratio of F50 (clonal expansion) to E x V (chaos), with BLOSUM62-based TCRdist applied between CDR3 peptides within each V-J. Welch's t-statistics and random forest reduced just over 500 V-J features to roughly 13, which were used in a naive Bayes classifier (R e1071). No statistical method was used to set the sample size in advance, and investigators knew the group allocation. The paper reports TCR Vbeta CDR3 sequencing of roughly 140 peripheral blood samples: approximately 41 ophthalmopathy, under 80 hyperthyroidism and approximately 17 progressor patients.

This TCR was sampled from a man aged 18 to 29 with Graves disease. Donor details come from another sample of the same person, matched by shared clones. The rearranged chain carries TRBV24-1 and TRBJ2-2; no confident D gene assignment can be made. This sample comprised peripheral blood mononuclear cells (PBMCs), obtained at new diagnosis, from a patient treated with antithyroid drugs. The CDR3 reads CATSPSGNTGELFF. The DNA sequence is given as TGTGCCACCAGCCCTTCGGGGAACACCGGGGAGCTGTTTTTT.